The entry below gives a single T cell receptor beta chain sequence along with its context. Antigen: not known. One end of the junction does not line up with germline, which may come from a read error. This entry is derived from a study of tumor-infiltrating lymphocytes in primary liver carcinoma. Study as a whole: The patients comprised men and women between the ages of 30 and 69 years. Overall study findings and caveats: Lower overlap was observed for tumor-adjacent and tumor-blood pairs relative to tumor region pairs.

The CDR3 has 16 amino acids. Germline values: CDR1 SEHNR, CDR2 FQNEAQ (reference sequence). Both RNA and DNA were isolated together from approximately 22-30 mg of bulk tissue that had not been sorted. Samples were taken from five separate regions of every tumor. TCR beta cDNA was prepared out of around 460 ng total RNA by means of a constant-region primer. It was through three nested multiplex PCR rounds of slightly modified ARM-PCR that TCR beta libraries arose. Forward primers for TRBV1-TRBV30 and a C-beta reverse primer served the first two PCR rounds, at about 10 cycles each. One entry per CDR3 protein, called by TCRdb with MiXCR from the multiplex PCR reads. In the table there are 84,000 or so distinct CDR3 sequences, 55% to 85% of which are singletons.

This TCR came from a man aged 35 to 55 with primary liver carcinoma and hepatitis B virus infection. Sequencing was done on a sample of liver tumor tissue from sampling region 1. Described subset: tumor region T1, superior pole. This sequence joins TRBV7-9 and TRBJ2-7; no clear D. The chain's CDR3 is CVSSPTPSSLSYEQYF. The DNA for the CDR3 is TGTGTCAGCAGCCCTACCCCCTCCTCACTATCCTACGAGCAGTACTTC.